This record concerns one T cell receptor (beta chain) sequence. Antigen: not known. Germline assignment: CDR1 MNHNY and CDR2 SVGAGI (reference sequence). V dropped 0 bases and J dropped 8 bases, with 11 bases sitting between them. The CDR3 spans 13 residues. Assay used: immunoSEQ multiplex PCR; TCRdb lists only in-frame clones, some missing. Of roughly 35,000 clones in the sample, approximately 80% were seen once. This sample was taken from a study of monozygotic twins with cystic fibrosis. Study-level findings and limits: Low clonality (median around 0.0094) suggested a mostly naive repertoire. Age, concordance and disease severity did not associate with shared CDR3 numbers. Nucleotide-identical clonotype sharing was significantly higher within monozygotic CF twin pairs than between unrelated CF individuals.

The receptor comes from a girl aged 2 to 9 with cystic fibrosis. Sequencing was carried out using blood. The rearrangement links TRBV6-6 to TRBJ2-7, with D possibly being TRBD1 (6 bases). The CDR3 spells CASSYSERGKQYF. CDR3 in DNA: TGTGCCAGCAGTTACTCGGAGAGGGGGAAGCAGTACTTC.